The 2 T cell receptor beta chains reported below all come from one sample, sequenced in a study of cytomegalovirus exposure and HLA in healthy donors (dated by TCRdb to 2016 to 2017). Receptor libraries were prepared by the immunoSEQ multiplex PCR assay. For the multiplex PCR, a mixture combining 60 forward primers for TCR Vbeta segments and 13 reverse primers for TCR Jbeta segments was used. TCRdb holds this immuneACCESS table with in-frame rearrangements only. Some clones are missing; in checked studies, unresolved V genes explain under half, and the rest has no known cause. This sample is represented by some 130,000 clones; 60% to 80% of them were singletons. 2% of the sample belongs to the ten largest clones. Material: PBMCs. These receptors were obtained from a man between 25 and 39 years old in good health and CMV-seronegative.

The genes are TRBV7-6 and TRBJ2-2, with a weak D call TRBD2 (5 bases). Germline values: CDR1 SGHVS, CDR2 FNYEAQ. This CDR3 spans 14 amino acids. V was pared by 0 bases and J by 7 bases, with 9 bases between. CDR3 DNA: TGTGCCAGCAGCTTAGCGGGAGAAGTCGGGGAGCTGTTTTTT. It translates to CASSLAGEVGELFF.

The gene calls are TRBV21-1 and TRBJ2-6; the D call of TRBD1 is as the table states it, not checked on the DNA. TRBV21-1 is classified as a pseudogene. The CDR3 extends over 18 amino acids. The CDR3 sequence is CASSKVGTGHSGANVLTF. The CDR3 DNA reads TGTGCCAGCAGCAAAGTTGGGACGGGACACTCTGGGGCCAACGTCCTGACTTTC.